The table lists the clone carrying this T cell receptor (beta chain) with many counts. Its matching antigen is unknown. This sample was included in a study of spatial heterogeneity in lung cancer. Across the whole study: Sequence detection consistently recorded a greater number of beta-chain than alpha-chain sequences.

Unique molecular identifiers, one per molecule, were present on every TCR cDNA molecule. MiXCR was run by TCRdb on the 5' RACE reads, yielding one entry per CDR3 protein. In the table there are approximately 25,000 distinct CDR3 sequences, approximately 9% of which are singletons. The sample's time point: sample taken at primary tumor resection. The cohort: under 80 early-stage, untreated non-small cell lung cancer patients. Findings of the study overall: The number of expanded tumor alpha and beta chains correlated with mutation number.

The sequencing used lung tumor tissue, collected at surgery. The sequence was obtained from a male donor with early-stage non-small cell lung cancer.

The CDR3 spells CSVEEGASRDTQYF. CDR3 DNA: TGCAGCGTTGAAGAAGGGGCGTCCCGGGATACGCAGTATTTT. This rearrangement joins TRBV29-1 to TRBJ2-3, with a weak D call TRBD1 (5 bases). CDR1 and CDR2 from the germline V gene are SQVTM and ANQGSEA. This CDR3 comprises 14 residues. Trimming shortened V by 0 bases and J by 6 bases, and 13 bases separated the two germline ends.